What follows is one TCR beta chain and its context. A much more abundant neighbour one base away suggests this may be a read error. V shed 4 bases and J shed 4 bases, with 17 bases lying between them. The CDR3 is 15 amino acids. Germline V gene lookup returns CDR1 SGHRS and CDR2 YFSETQ. Primed by a sample-barcoded 5' primer and a J-beta primer mix, a second PCR proceeded for about 7 to 11 cycles. Tagging of each cDNA molecule was performed by a template-switch adaptor with 12 random nucleotides. TCRdb ran MiXCR on the 5' RACE reads and lists one entry per CDR3 protein. This table has roughly 650,000 distinct CDR3 sequences, about 32% appearing once. The sample originates from a study of blood T cells in healthy people across ages. Isolation yielded PBMCs, at least 7 million per sample, in every case.

The specimen was blood. The clonotype originates from a woman older than 75 in good health. This chain uses TRBV5-1 with TRBJ1-1; D call uncertain. For the CDR3, the DNA is TGCGCCAGCAGCCGAGATGATAGGGTGAGCACTGAAGCTTTCTTT. It translates to CASSRDDRVSTEAFF. Drawing the rest from reference TRBV5-1 and TRBJ1-1, the complete variable domain is KAGVTQTPRYLIKTRGQQVTLSCSPISGHRSVSWYQQTPGQGLQFLFEYFSETQRNKGNFPGRFSGRQFSNSRSEMNVSTLELGDSALYLCASSRDDRVSTEAFFGQGTRLTVV.